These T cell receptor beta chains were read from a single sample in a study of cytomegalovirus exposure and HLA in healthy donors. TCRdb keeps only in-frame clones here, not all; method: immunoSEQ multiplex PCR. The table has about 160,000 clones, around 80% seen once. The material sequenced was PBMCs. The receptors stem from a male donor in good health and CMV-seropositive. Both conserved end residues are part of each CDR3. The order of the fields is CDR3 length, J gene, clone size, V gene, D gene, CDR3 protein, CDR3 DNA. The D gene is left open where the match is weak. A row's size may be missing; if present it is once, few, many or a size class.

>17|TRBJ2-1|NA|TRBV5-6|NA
CASTLSFLRGDYNEQFF
TGTGCCAGCACCCTGTCCTTTTTGCGGGGTGACTACAATGAGCAGTTCTTC
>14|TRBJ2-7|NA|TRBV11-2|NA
CASSLGGTHYEQYF
TGTGCCAGCAGCTTAGGAGGGACTCACTACGAGCAGTACTTC
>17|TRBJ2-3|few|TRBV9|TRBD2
CASSARTSGGNTDTQYF
TGTGCCAGCAGCGCGAGGACTAGCGGGGGTAACACAGATACGCAGTATTTT
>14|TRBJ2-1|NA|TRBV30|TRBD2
CAWTTGTSLSEQFF
TGTGCCTGGACGACCGGGACTAGCCTCAGTGAGCAGTTCTTC
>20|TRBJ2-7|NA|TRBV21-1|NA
CASSEGLAGGQLRLVYEQYF
TGTGCCAGCAGCGAGGGACTAGCGGGAGGGCAGCTCCGCTTAGTCTACGAGCAGTACTTC
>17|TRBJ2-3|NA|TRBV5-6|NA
CASSLDYGGHLTDTQYF
TGTGCCAGCAGCTTGGACTATGGGGGACATCTCACAGATACGCAGTATTTT
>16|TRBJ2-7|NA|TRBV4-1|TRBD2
CASSQDSTSGTYEQYF
TGCGCCAGCAGCCAAGATTCGACTAGCGGGACCTACGAGCAGTACTTC
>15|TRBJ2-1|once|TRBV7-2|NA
CASSFTRGVNNEQFF
TGTGCCAGCAGCTTTACTCGCGGGGTAAACAATGAGCAGTTCTTC
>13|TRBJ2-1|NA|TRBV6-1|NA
CASSETSYNEQFF
TGTGCCAGCAGCGAGACTTCCTACAATGAGCAGTTCTTC
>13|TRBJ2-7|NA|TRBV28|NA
CASSFGPTYEQYF
TGTGCCAGCAGTTTTGGGCCTACCTACGAGCAGTACTTC
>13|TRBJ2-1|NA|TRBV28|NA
CASSSLQGSEQFF
TGTGCCAGCAGTTCGCTACAGGGATCTGAGCAGTTCTTC
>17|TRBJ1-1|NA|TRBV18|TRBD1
CASSPPWQGAVWTEAFF
TGTGCCAGCTCACCACCGTGGCAGGGGGCGGTTTGGACTGAAGCTTTCTTT
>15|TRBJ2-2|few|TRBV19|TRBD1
CASSRTGGRTGELFF
TGTGCCAGTAGCCGGACAGGGGGTCGAACCGGGGAGCTGTTTTTT
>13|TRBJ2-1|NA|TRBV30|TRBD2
CATQAGAYNEQFF
TGTGCCACCCAAGCGGGAGCCTACAATGAGCAGTTCTTC
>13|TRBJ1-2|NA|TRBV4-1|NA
CASSQDEWYGYTF
TGCGCCAGCAGCCAAGATGAGTGGTATGGCTACACCTTC
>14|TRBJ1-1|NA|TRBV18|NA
CASSPRASSTEAFF
TGTGCCAGCTCACCGCGGGCCTCTTCCACTGAAGCTTTCTTT
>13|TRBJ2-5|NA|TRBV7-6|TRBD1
CASIGQDQETQYF
TGTGCCAGCATAGGACAGGACCAAGAGACCCAGTACTTC
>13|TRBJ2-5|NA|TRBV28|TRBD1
CASGQVFQETQYF
TGTGCCAGCGGACAGGTTTTCCAAGAGACCCAGTACTTC
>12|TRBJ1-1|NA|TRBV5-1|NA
CASSLVNGEAFF
TGCGCCAGCAGCTTGGTAAACGGTGAAGCTTTCTTT
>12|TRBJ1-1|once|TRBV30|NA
CAWTGMGTEAFF
TGTGCCTGGACAGGGATGGGCACTGAAGCTTTCTTT
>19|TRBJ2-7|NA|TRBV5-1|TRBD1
CASSLDPRGQGGPSYEQYF
TGCGCCAGCAGCTTGGACCCCAGGGGACAGGGGGGCCCTTCCTACGAGCAGTACTTC
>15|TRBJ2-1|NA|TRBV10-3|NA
CAISGQRRIGDEQFF
TGTGCCATCAGTGGACAGCGACGAATAGGGGATGAGCAGTTCTTC
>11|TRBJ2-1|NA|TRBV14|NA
CASSLGREQFF
TGTGCCAGCAGCCTCGGTCGAGAGCAGTTCTTC
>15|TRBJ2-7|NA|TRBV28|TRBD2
CATSGGPGLANEQHF
TGTGCCACCTCGGGGGGGCCGGGACTAGCAAACGAGCAGCACTTC